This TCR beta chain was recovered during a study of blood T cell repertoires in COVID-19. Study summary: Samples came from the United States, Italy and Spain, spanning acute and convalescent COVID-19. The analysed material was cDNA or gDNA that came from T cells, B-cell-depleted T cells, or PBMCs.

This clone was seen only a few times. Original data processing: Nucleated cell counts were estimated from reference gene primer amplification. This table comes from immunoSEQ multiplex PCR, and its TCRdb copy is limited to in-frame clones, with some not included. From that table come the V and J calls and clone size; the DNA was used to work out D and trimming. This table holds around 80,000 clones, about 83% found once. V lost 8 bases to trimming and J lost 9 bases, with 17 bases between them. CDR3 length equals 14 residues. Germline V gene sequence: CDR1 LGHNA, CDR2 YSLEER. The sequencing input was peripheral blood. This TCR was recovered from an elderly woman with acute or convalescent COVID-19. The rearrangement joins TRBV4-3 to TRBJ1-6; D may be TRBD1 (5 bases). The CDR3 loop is CASGRQFGGSPLHF. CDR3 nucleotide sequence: TGCGCCAGCGGCCGACAGTTCGGGGGTTCACCCCTCCACTTT.